Following are 26 T cell receptor beta chains from one sample sequenced in a study of regulatory dendritic cells for organ transplantation. TCRdb's table, derived via immunoSEQ multiplex PCR, lists solely in-frame clones and lacks some. This sample yields roughly 27,000 clones, of which roughly 79% are seen a single time; around 2.3% belongs to the top ten. Sequencing used memory CD4+ T cells from blood. Subset indicated: CD45RO+ memory T cells. The receptors shown here come from a human donor in good health.

The rearrangement uses TRBV7-2 and TRBJ2-3; D not resolved. The CDR3 extends over 14 amino acids. V lost 4 bases to trimming and J lost 2 bases, with 10 bases between them. CDR1 is SGHTA and CDR2 is FQGNSA in the germline V gene. The CDR3 reads CASSSLTPTDTQYF. DNA for the CDR3: TGTGCCAGCAGCTCCCTGACCCCCACAGATACGCAGTATTTT.

The chain is built from TRBV18 and TRBJ2-3; 8 nucleotides align to TRBD2. After removal of 0 bases from V and 2 bases from J, the junction contained 10 bases not matched to a gene. The CDR3 is made up of 18 amino acids. CDR1 is KGHSH, CDR2 LQKENI, per germline. The CDR3 DNA reads as TGTGCCAGCTCACCACCCCAGGCGGGAGGCGAAAACACAGATACGCAGTATTTT. Translation: CASSPPQAGGENTDTQYF.

This chain uses TRBV7-8 with TRBJ2-3; 7 bases agree with TRBD2. The junction had 12 bases not matched to a gene; V was cut back by 2 bases and J by 4 bases. The CDR3 extends over 17 amino acids. Germline loops: CDR1 SGHVS, CDR2 FQNEAQ. DNA for the CDR3: TGTGCCAGCAGCTTACGGGGGGATGGGGTCGGGTCAGATACGCAGTATTTT. Its translation is CASSLRGDGVGSDTQYF. Full variable domain (rest looked up from reference TRBV7-8 and TRBJ2-3): GAGVSQSPRYKVAKRGQDVALRCDPISGHVSLFWYQQALGQGPEFLTYFQNEAQLDKSGLPSDRFFAERPEGSVSTLKIQRTQQEDSAVYLCASSLRGDGVGSDTQYFGPGTRLTVL.

The genes are TRBV30 and TRBJ2-7, with 7 bases identical to TRBD2. Unmatched junction bases numbered 13, after V lost 3 bases and J lost 5 bases. Germline CDR1 reads GTSNPN; CDR2 reads SVGIG (reference sequence). The CDR3 consists of 15 residues. CDR3: CAWRPHAGVVDEQYF. CDR3 in DNA: TGTGCCTGGAGGCCCCACGCGGGGGTGGTGGACGAGCAGTACTTC.

CDR3 sequence reads: CASSELGTDTQYF. The CDR3 region has the DNA TGTGCCAGCAGTGAACTTGGCACAGATACGCAGTATTTT. The gene calls are TRBV6-4 and TRBJ2-3; D is ambiguous. The CDR3 runs to 13 residues. Trimming removed 3 bases from V and 1 base from J, with 5 bases in between. The germline gives CDR1 MRHNA, CDR2 SNTAGT.

This chain uses TRBV19 with TRBJ1-1, with 9 bases lining up with TRBD1. CDR1 and CDR2 (germline): LNHDA, SQIVND (reference sequence). After removal of 5 bases from V and 6 bases from J, the junction contained 10 bases not matched to a gene. The CDR3 covers 15 residues. The chain's CDR3 is CASSVHRGRFPEAFF. CDR3 in DNA: TGTGCCAGTAGTGTACACAGGGGGCGATTCCCTGAAGCTTTCTTT.

The V gene is TRBV28, the J gene TRBJ2-1; 7 nucleotides align to TRBD2. Germline CDR1 reads MDHEN; CDR2 reads SYDVKM. Germline trimming cut 6 bases from V and 7 bases from J; bases unmatched to any gene: 12. There are 15 residues in the CDR3. CDR3 sequence reads: CASSSTSLRGNEQFF. DNA for the CDR3: TGTGCCAGCAGCTCCACTAGCTTGCGGGGGAATGAGCAGTTCTTC. The whole variable domain, remainder taken from reference TRBV28 and TRBJ2-1, is DVKVTQSSRYLVKRTGEKVFLECVQDMDHENMFWYRQDPGLGLRLIYFSYDVKMKEKGDIPEGYSVSREKKERFSLILESASTNQTSMYLCASSSTSLRGNEQFFGPGTRLTVL.

This clone has only one observation. This chain links TRBV15 with TRBJ2-1, with 9 bases aligning to TRBD1. V shed 0 bases and J 9 bases; nucleotides not matched to a gene: 6. The CDR3 runs to 15 residues. CDR1 and CDR2 (germline): LNHNV, YYDKDF (reference sequence). The CDR3 coding sequence is TGTGCCACCAGCAGAGATCCGGGACAGGGAAGTGAGCAGTTCTTC. Protein product: CATSRDPGQGSEQFF.

This clone was counted once. The chain combines TRBV11-2 with TRBJ1-1; a weak D match, TRBD1 (5 bases). CDR3 size: 14 residues. The V end lost 1 base, the J end lost 3 bases, and 9 bases lay between the germline ends. CDR1 and CDR2 (germline): SGHAT, FQNNGV. CDR3 loop: CASSLVGGDTEAFF. The CDR3 nucleotides are TGTGCCAGCAGCTTAGTCGGAGGGGACACTGAAGCTTTCTTT.

The rearrangement links TRBV5-1 to TRBJ2-5; D possibly corresponds to TRBD2 (5 bases). V lost 5 bases and J lost 1, with 18 bases in between. The CDR3 length is 16 residues. CDR1 and CDR2 from the germline V gene are SGHRS and YFSETQ. CDR3: CASSLTGTGPQETQYF. DNA of the CDR3: TGCGCCAGCAGTCTAACGGGAACTGGCCCCCAAGAGACCCAGTACTTC.

The chain joins TRBV21-1 to TRBJ1-5. TRBV21-1 is deemed a pseudogene. The CDR3 spans 17 residues. The CDR3 sequence: CASSKDGAVQGGQPQHF. CDR3 nucleotide sequence: TGTGCCAGCAGCAAAGACGGCGCGGTACAGGGAGGGCAGCCCCAGCATTTT.

This sequence joins TRBV11-2 and TRBJ2-3, with TRBD1 matching over 11 bases. The CDR3 length is 18 residues. Germline V gene data show CDR1 as SGHAT and CDR2 as FQNNGV. The V and J ends lost 1 base and 3 bases, in that order; junction bases with no gene match: 9. The CDR3 DNA reads as TGTGCCAGCAGCTTAGTCGCCTTAGGGACAGGGGGGACAGATACGCAGTATTTT. It yields the protein CASSLVALGTGGTDTQYF. Using reference TRBV11-2 and TRBJ2-3 for the parts outside the CDR3, the full variable domain is EAGVAQSPRYKIIEKRQSVAFWCNPISGHATLYWYQQILGQGPKLLIQFQNNGVVDDSQLPKDRFSAERLKGVDSTLKIQPAKLEDSAVYLCASSLVALGTGGTDTQYFGPGTRLTVL.

The chain has TRBV5-8 and TRBJ1-6; TRBD1 might be the D (5 bases). V was pared by 1 base and J by 10 bases, with 15 bases between. This CDR3 comprises 15 residues. Per the germline V gene, CDR1 is SGHTS and CDR2 is YDEGEE. DNA for the CDR3: TGTGCCAGCAGCTTGCGTTCGACAGTTGAGTCACCCCTCCACTTT. It is translated as CASSLRSTVESPLHF.

This clone was counted once. The chain has TRBV18 and TRBJ2-7, with 8 bases that match TRBD2. After removal of 3 bases from V and 6 bases from J, the junction contained 7 bases not matched to a gene. This CDR3 region has 14 residues. Germline values: CDR1 KGHSH, CDR2 LQKENI. CDR3 sequence reads: CASSPETSVGEQYF. The CDR3 DNA reads as TGTGCCAGCTCACCTGAGACTAGCGTTGGCGAGCAGTACTTC.

This clone was observed a single time. The chain recombines TRBV6-6 with TRBJ2-5, with D possibly being TRBD1 (8 bases). Germline values: CDR1 MNHNY, CDR2 SVGAGI (reference sequence). V lost 6 bases and J lost 5, with 16 bases in between. The length of the CDR3 is 14 residues. The CDR3 loop reads CASRPGQGGETQYF. CDR3 sequence (DNA): TGTGCCAGCAGGCCCGGACAGGGAGGGGAGACCCAGTACTTC.

The V and J genes are TRBV7-3 and TRBJ2-1; 7 nucleotides align to TRBD2. Germline CDR1 is SGHTA and CDR2 is FQGTGA. Trimming removed 2 bases from V and 7 bases from J; junction bases left unmatched: 5. This CDR3 comprises 14 residues. The CDR3 is CASSLLGEGNEQFF. CDR3 in DNA: TGTGCCAGCAGCTTATTGGGGGAGGGTAATGAGCAGTTCTTC.

This clone came up a few times. A junction boundary mismatches the germline segment, possibly from a read error. J is TRBJ1-1 and V is TRBV30, with 7 nucleotides matching TRBD1. CDR3 length: 12 residues. Germline values: CDR1 GTSNPN, CDR2 SVGIG (reference sequence). Written as DNA, the CDR3 is TGTGCCGGGAGGGACAGTTTCACTGAAGCTTTCTTT. Amino acid sequence: CAGRDSFTEAFF. Filled out from reference TRBV30 and TRBJ1-1, the complete variable domain reads SQTIHQWPATLVQPVGSPLSLECTVEGTSNPNLYWYRQAAGRGLQLLFYSVGIGQISSEVPQNLSASRPQDRQFILSSKKLLLSDSGFYLCAGRDSFTEAFFGQGTRLTVV.

This chain links TRBV28 with TRBJ1-1; D is unclear. The germline V and J ends were trimmed by 3 bases and 3 bases, with 11 bases remaining between them. Germline loops: CDR1 MDHEN, CDR2 SYDVKM. This CDR3 has 14 amino acids. The CDR3, as DNA: TGTGCCAGCAGTTTTCGTTTTGCGGACACTGAAGCTTTCTTT. This translates into CASSFRFADTEAFF.

This clone appeared a few times. This chain connects TRBV14 to TRBJ1-1; tentative D call: TRBD1 (6 bases). The CDR3 runs 14 residues. Germline V gene lookup returns CDR1 SGHDN and CDR2 FVKESK. Trimming shortened V by 8 bases and J by 1 base, and 14 bases separated the two germline ends. The CDR3 sequence is CASRAGVRNTEAFF. The CDR3 nucleotides read TGTGCCAGCCGGGCAGGGGTGAGGAACACTGAAGCTTTCTTT.

This chain joins TRBV7-8 and TRBJ2-5, with D hard to call. The DNA end is a closer match to TRBJ2-7, so the J assignment may be wrong. The CDR3 is 14 amino acids. Germline assignment: CDR1 SGHVS and CDR2 FQNEAQ. CDR3 region: CASSLGVDPAEQYF. CDR3 bases: TGTGCCAGCAGCTTAGGAGTAGACCCTGCCGAGCAGTACTTC.

This chain joins TRBV27 and TRBJ1-2; no firm D call. V was shortened by 5 bases and J by 14 bases, with 24 bases between the two germline ends. Per the germline V gene, CDR1 is MNHEY and CDR2 is SMNVEV (reference sequence). This CDR3 spans 14 amino acids. As DNA, the CDR3 is TGTGCCAGCAGTGAAACCCCCCGGGCCGGGAGTAGTACCTTC. Translated: CASSETPRAGSSTF.

The chain joins TRBV7-2 to TRBJ1-6; D unresolved. The CDR3 totals 15 residues. Germline V gene sequence: CDR1 SGHTA, CDR2 FQGNSA. Trimming took 1 base from V and 3 from J, leaving 7 bases between them. CDR3 nucleotides: TGTGCCAGCAGCTTAGGACACATCTATAATTCACCCCTCCACTTT. Translating it yields CASSLGHIYNSPLHF.

The CDR3 here is CASSPNPSGSGADTQYF. The CDR3 nucleotides are TGTGCCAGCAGCCCAAATCCTAGCGGGAGTGGAGCAGATACGCAGTATTTT. V gene TRBV9 combines with J gene TRBJ2-3; 10 bases are shared with TRBD2. V lost 4 bases, J lost 4 bases, and 12 bases stayed unmatched. The CDR3 contains 17 residues. Germline V gene data show CDR1 as SGDLS and CDR2 as YYNGEE.

The V and J genes are TRBV5-1 and TRBJ2-1; TRBD1 matches 8 bases. The CDR3 consists of 15 residues. Trimming took 0 bases from V and 4 from J; bases not matched to a gene: 3. The germline V gene has CDR1 SGHRS and CDR2 YFSETQ. The CDR3 DNA reads as TGCGCCAGCAGCTTGGCGGGACAGGAGTACAATGAGCAGTTCTTC. Translating it yields CASSLAGQEYNEQFF.

This clone was picked up a small number of times. The chain carries TRBV28 and TRBJ2-7, with TRBD2 matching 14 bases. Germline V gene lookup returns CDR1 MDHEN and CDR2 SYDVKM. The CDR3 length is 15 residues. The V and J ends lost 5 bases and 4 bases, in that order; junction bases with no gene match: 4. This CDR3 reads CASSPGTSGSYEQYF. The DNA of the CDR3 is TGTGCCAGCAGTCCGGGGACTAGCGGGAGTTACGAGCAGTACTTC.

This chain joins TRBV7-2 and TRBJ2-1; 9 nucleotides align to TRBD1. This CDR3 is built from 16 residues. From germline, CDR1 is SGHTA and CDR2 FQGNSA. Trimming took 4 bases from V and 2 from J; bases not matched to a gene: 6. The CDR3 DNA reads as TGTGCCAGCAGCTCCAACCGACAGGGGGCCTACAATGAGCAGTTCTTC. Amino acids: CASSSNRQGAYNEQFF. Based on the CDR3 plus reference TRBV7-2 and TRBJ2-1, the full variable domain is GAGVSQSPSNKVTEKGKDVELRCDPISGHTALYWYRQSLGQGLEFLIYFQGNSAPDKSGLPSDRFSAERTGGSVSTLTIQRTQQEDSAVYLCASSSNRQGAYNEQFFGPGTRLTVL.